This T cell receptor (beta chain) came from a study of chemoradiotherapy in HPV16-positive cancers. The table came from immunoSEQ multiplex PCR; TCRdb's copy has only in-frame clones and leaves some out. The profile shows roughly 690 clones, 80% to 95% of them singletons. V lost 4 bases and J lost 7; bases outside the gene matches: 13. The CDR3 has 16 residues. In germline, CDR1 is SGDLS, CDR2 YYNGEE. This sequence joins TRBV9 and TRBJ2-1; 8 nucleotides agree with TRBD2. This clonotype was sampled from a human donor with HPV-associated anogenital cancer. Source: tumor tissue, taken from a patient who underwent chemoradiotherapy. CDR3 bases: TGTGCCAGCAGCTTCCAAGCGGGGGTTCTTCCAAATGAGCAGTTCTTC. Translation gives CASSFQAGVLPNEQFF. Looking up the rest from reference TRBV9 and TRBJ2-1 gives the full variable domain: DSGVTQTPKHLITATGQRVTLRCSPRSGDLSVYWYQQSLDQGLQFLIQYYNGEERAKGNILERFSAQQFPDLHSELNLSSLELGDSALYFCASSFQAGVLPNEQFFGPGTRLTVL.